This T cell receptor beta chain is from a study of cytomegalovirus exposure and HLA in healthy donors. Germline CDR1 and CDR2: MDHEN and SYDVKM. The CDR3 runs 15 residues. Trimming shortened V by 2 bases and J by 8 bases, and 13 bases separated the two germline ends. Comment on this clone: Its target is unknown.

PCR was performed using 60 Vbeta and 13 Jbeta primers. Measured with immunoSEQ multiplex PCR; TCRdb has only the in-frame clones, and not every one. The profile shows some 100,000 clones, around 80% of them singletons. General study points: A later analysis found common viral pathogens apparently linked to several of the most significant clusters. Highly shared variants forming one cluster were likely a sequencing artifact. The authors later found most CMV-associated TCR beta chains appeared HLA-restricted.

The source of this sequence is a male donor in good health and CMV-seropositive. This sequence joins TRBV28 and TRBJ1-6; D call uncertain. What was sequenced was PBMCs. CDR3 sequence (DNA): TGTGCCAGCAGTTTAAGTGGGGAGGCAGATTCACCCCTCCACTTT. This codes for CASSLSGEADSPLHF. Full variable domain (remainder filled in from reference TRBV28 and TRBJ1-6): DVKVTQSSRYLVKRTGEKVFLECVQDMDHENMFWYRQDPGLGLRLIYFSYDVKMKEKGDIPEGYSVSREKKERFSLILESASTNQTSMYLCASSLSGEADSPLHFGNGTRLTVT.